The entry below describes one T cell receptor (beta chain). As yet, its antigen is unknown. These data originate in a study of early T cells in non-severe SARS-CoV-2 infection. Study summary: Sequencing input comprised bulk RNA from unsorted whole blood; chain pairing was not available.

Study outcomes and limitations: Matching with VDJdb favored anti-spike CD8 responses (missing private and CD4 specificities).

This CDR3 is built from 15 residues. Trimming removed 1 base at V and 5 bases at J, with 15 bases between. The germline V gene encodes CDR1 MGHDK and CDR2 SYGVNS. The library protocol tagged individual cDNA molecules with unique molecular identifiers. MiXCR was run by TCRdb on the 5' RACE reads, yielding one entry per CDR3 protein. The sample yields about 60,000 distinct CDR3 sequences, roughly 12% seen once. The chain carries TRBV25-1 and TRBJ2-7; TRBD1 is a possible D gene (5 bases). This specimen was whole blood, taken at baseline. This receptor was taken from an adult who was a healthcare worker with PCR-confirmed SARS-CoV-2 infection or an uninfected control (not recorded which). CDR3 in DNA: TGTGCCAGCAGTGAATCCCCAGGGTATCCGAACGAGCAGTACTTC. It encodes CASSESPGYPNEQYF.